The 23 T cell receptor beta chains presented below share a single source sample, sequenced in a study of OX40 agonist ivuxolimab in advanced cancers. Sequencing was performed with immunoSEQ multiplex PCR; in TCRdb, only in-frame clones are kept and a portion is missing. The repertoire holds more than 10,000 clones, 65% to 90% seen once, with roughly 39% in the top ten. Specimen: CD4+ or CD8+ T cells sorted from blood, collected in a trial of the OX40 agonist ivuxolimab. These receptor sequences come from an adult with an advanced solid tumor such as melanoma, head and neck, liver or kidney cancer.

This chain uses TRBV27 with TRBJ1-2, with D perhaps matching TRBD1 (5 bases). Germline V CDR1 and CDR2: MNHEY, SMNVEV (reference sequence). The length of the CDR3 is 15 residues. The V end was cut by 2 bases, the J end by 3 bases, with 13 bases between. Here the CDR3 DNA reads TGTGCCAGCAGTTTACGTCCCAGGGAGGACTATGGCTACACCTTC. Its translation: CASSLRPREDYGYTF.

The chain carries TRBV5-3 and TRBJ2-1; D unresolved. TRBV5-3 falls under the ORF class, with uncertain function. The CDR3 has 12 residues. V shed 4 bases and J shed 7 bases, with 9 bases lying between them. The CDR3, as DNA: TGTGCCAGAAGCCTCCAAAAAAATGAGCAGTTCTTC. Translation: CARSLQKNEQFF.

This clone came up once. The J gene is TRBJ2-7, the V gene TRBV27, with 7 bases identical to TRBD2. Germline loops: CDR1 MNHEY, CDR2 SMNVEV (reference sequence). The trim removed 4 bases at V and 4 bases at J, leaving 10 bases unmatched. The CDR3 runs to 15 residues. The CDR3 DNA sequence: TGTGCCAGCAGTTCCCCCGCTGCGGGAGCTTACGAGCAGTACTTC. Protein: CASSSPAAGAYEQYF.

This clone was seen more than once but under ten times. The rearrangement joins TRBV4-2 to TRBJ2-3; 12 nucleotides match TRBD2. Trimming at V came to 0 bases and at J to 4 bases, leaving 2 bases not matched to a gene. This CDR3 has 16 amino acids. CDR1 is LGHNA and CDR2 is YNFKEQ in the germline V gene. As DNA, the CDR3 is TGTGCCAGCAGCCAAGATGGACTAGCGGGACCAGATACGCAGTATTTT. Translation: CASSQDGLAGPDTQYF.

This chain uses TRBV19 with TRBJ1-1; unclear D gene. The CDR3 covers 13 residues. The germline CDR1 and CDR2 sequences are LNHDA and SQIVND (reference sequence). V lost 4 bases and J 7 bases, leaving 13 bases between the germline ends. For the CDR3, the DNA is TGTGCCAGTAGTACTTTCTTCCAGAGTGAAGCTTTCTTT. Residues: CASSTFFQSEAFF.

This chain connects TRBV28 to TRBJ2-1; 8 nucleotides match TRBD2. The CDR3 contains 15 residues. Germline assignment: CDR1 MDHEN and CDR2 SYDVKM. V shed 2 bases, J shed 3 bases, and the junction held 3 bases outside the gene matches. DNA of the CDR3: TGTGCCAGCAGTTTAACTAGCGGTGACTACAATGAGCAGTTCTTC. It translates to CASSLTSGDYNEQFF.

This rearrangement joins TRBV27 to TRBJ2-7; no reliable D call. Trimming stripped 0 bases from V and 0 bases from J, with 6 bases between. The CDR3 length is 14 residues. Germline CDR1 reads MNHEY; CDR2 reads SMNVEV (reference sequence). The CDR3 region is CASSLSESSYEQYF. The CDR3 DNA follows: TGTGCCAGCAGTTTATCGGAGAGCTCCTACGAGCAGTACTTC.

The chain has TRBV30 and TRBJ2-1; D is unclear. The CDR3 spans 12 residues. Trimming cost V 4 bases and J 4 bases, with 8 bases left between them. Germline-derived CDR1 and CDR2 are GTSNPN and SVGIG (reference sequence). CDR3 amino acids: CAWNPRYNEQFF. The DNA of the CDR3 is TGTGCCTGGAACCCGAGGTACAATGAGCAGTTCTTC.

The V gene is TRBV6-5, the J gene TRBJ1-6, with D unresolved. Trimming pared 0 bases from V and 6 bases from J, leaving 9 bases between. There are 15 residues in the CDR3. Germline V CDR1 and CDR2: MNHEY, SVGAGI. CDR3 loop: CASSYSPGSNSPLHF. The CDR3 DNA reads TGTGCCAGCAGTTACTCCCCGGGGTCTAATTCACCCCTCCACTTT.

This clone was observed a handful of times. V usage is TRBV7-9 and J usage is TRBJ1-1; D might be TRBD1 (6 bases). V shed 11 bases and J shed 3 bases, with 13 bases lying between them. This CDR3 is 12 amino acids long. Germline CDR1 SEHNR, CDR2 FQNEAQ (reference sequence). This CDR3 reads CAGTDRYTEAFF. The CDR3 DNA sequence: TGTGCCGGAACCGACAGGTACACTGAAGCTTTCTTT.

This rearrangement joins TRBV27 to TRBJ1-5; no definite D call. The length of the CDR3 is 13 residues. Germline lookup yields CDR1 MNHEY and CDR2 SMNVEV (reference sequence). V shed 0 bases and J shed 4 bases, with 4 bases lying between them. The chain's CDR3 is CASSLSGNQPQHF. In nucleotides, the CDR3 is TGTGCCAGCAGTTTATCCGGAAATCAGCCCCAGCATTTT.

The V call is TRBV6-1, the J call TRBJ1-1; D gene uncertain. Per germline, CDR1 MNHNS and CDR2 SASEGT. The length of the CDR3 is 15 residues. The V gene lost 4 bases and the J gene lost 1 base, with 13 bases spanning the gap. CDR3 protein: CASSVGWETNTEAFF. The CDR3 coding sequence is TGTGCCAGCAGTGTCGGATGGGAGACGAACACTGAAGCTTTCTTT.

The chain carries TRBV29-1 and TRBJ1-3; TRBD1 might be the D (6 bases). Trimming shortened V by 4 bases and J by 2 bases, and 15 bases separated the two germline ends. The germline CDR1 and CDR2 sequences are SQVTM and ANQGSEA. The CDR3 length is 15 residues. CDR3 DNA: TGCAGCGTTGTGCCGGACAGTCGGCCTGGAAACACCATATATTTT. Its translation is CSVVPDSRPGNTIYF.

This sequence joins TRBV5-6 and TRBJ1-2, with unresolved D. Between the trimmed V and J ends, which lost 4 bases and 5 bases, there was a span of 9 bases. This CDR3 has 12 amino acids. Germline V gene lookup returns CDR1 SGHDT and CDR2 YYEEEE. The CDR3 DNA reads TGTGCCAGCAGCCTCGGGTATTATGGCTACACCTTC. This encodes CASSLGYYGYTF.

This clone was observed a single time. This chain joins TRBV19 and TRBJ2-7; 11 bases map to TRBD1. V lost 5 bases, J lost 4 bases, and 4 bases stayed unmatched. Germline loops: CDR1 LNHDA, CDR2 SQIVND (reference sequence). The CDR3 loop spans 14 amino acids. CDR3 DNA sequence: TGTGCCAGTAGTTCCGGGACAGGGGGTTACGAGCAGTACTTC. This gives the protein CASSSGTGGYEQYF.

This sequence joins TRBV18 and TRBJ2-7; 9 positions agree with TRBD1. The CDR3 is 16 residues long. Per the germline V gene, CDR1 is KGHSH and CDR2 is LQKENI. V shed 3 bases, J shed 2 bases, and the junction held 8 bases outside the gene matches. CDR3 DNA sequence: TGTGCCAGCTCACCGCATCCCGGGACAGGGACCTACGAGCAGTACTTC. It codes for CASSPHPGTGTYEQYF.

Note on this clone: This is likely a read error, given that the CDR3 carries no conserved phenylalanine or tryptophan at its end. CDR3 in amino acids: CAWGPGTNTEAFL. Here the CDR3 DNA reads TGTGCCTGGGGTCCAGGGACGAACACTGAAGCTTTCCTT. This rearrangement joins TRBV30 to TRBJ1-1, with D possibly TRBD1 on 5 matching bases. CDR3 length equals 13 residues. V lost 5 bases, J lost 1 base, and 11 bases lay in between. The germline V gene encodes CDR1 GTSNPN and CDR2 SVGIG (reference sequence).

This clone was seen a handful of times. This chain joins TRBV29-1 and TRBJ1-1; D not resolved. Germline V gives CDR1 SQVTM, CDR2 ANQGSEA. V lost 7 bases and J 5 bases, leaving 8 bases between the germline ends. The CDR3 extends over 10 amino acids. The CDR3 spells CSAMLTEAFF. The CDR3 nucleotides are TGCAGCGCCATGTTAACTGAAGCTTTCTTT. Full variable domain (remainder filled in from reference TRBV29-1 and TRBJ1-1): SAVISQKPSRDICQRGTSLTIQCQVDSQVTMMFWYRQQPGQSLTLIATANQGSEATYESGFVIDKFPISRPNLTFSTLTVSNMSPEDSSIYLCSAMLTEAFFGQGTRLTVV.

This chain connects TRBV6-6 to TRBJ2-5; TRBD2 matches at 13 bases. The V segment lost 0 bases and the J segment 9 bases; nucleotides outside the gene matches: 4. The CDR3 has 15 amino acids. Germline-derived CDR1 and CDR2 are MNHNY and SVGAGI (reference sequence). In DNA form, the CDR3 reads TGTGCCAGCAGTTACTCGGGACTAGCGGGATTGCCCCAGTACTTC. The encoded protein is CASSYSGLAGLPQYF.

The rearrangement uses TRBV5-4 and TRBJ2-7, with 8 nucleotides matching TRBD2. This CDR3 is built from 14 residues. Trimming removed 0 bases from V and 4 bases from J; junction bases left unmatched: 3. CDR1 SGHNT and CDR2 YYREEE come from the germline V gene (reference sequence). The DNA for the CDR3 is TGTGCCAGCAGCTTGGACGGCGGGAGGTACGAGCAGTACTTC. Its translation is CASSLDGGRYEQYF.

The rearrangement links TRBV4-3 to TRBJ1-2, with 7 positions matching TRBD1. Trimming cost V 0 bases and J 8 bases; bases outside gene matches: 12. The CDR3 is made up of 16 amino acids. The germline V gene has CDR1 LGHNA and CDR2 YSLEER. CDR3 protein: CASSQDWTHRGDGYTF. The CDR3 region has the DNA TGCGCCAGCAGCCAAGATTGGACGCACAGGGGTGACGGCTACACCTTC.

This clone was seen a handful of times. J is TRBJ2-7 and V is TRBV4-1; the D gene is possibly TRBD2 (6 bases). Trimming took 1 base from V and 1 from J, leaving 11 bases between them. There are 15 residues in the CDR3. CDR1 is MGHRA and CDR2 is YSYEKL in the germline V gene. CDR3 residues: CASSQVADYSYEQYF. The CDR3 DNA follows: TGCGCCAGCAGCCAAGTGGCGGACTATTCCTACGAGCAGTACTTC.

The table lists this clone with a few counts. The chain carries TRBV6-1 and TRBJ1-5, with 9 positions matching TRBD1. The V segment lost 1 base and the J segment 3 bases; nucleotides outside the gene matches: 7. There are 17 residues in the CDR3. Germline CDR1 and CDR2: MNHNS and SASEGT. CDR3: CASSEVIGDRANQPQHF. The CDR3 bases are TGTGCCAGCAGTGAAGTGATCGGGGACAGGGCCAATCAGCCCCAGCATTTT.